The entry below gives a single T cell receptor beta chain sequence along with its context. The repertoire was sequenced with immunoSEQ multiplex PCR; TCRdb's copy has only in-frame clones and lacks some. The table lists around 270,000 clones, around 84% of them singletons. This entry belongs to a study of blood T cell repertoires in COVID-19. As for the study in general: Donors in the United States, Italy and Spain gave samples during acute or convalescent COVID-19. The analysed material was cDNA or gDNA that came from T cells, B-cell-depleted T cells, or PBMCs.

Germline V gene lookup returns CDR1 SGDLS and CDR2 YYNGEE. Trimming took 3 bases from V and 5 from J; bases not matched to a gene: 7. The CDR3 runs to 14 residues. V and J are TRBV9 and TRBJ2-7; 8 bases are a match to TRBD1. The receptor comes from a man aged 55-75 years with acute or convalescent COVID-19. The sample comprised peripheral blood. CDR3 residues: CASSASDRVHEQYF. The CDR3 DNA sequence: TGTGCCAGCAGCGCCTCGGACAGGGTCCACGAGCAGTACTTC.